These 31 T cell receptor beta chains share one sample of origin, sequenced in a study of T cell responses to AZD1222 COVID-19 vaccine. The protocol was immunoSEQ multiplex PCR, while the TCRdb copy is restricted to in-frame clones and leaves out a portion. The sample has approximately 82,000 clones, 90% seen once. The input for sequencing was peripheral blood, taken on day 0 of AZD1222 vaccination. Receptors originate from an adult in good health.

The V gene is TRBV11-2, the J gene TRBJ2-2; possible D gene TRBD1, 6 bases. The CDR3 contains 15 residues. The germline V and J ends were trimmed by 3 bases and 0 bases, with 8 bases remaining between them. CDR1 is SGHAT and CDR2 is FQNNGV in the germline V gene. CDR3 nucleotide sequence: TGTGCCAGCAGCTTGACAGGCTCGAACACCGGGGAGCTGTTTTTT. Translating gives CASSLTGSNTGELFF.

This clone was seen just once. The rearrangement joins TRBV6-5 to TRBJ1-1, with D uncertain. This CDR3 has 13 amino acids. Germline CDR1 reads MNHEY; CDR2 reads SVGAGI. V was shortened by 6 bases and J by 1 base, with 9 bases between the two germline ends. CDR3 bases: TGTGCCAGCAGCCCACCGAAGAACACTGAAGCTTTCTTT. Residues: CASSPPKNTEAFF.

The CDR3 here is CASRTPQKGAEAFF. In DNA form, the CDR3 reads TGTGCCAGCAGAACACCTCAGAAGGGGGCTGAAGCTTTCTTT. The chain couples TRBV28 to TRBJ1-1; tentatively, D is TRBD1 (6 bases). The V end lost 6 bases, the J end lost 6 bases, and 17 bases lay between the germline ends. This CDR3 has 14 residues. The germline V gene has CDR1 MDHEN and CDR2 SYDVKM.

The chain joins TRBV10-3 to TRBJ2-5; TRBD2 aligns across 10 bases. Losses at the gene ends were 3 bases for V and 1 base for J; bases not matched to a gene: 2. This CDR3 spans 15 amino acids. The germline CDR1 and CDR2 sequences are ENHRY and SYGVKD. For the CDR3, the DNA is TGTGCCATCAGTGAACCTAGCGGGGGCCAAGAGACCCAGTACTTC. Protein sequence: CAISEPSGGQETQYF.

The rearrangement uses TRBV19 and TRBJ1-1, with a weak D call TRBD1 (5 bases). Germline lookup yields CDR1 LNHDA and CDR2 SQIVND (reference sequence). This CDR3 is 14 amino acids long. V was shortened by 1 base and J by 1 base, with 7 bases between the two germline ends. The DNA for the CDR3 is TGTGCCAGTAGTATAGGTCAGGGGAACACTGAAGCTTTCTTT. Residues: CASSIGQGNTEAFF.

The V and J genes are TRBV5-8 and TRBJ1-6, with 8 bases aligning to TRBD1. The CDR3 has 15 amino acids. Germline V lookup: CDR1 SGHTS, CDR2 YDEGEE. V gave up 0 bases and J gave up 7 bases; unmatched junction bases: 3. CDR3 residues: CASSLEDRVNSPLHF. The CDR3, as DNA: TGTGCCAGCAGCTTGGAGGACAGGGTGAATTCACCCCTCCACTTT.

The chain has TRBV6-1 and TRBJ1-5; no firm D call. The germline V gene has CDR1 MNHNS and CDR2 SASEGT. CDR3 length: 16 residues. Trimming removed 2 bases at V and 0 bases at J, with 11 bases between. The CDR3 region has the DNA TGTGCCAGCAGTGAAAAGGGCTGGTATAGCAATCAGCCCCAGCATTTT. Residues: CASSEKGWYSNQPQHF.

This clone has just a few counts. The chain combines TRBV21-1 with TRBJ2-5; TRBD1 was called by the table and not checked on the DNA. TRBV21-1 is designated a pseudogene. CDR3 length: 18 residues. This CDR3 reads CASSKDGDRVRGQETQYF. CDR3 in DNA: TGTGCCAGCAGCAAAGACGGAGACAGGGTGCGGGGCCAAGAGACCCAGTACTTC.

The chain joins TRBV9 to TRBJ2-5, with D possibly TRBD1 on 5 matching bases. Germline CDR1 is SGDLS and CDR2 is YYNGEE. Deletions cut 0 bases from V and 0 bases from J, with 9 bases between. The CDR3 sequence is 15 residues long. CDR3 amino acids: CASSVGGAYQETQYF. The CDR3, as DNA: TGTGCCAGCAGCGTAGGTGGGGCCTACCAAGAGACCCAGTACTTC.

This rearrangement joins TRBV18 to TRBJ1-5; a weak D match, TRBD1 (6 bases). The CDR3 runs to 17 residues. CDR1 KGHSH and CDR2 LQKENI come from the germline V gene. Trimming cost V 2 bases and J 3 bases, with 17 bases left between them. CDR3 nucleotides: TGTGCCAGCTCACCAGGGGGGGCGGGTATCTACAATCAGCCCCAGCATTTT. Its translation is CASSPGGAGIYNQPQHF.

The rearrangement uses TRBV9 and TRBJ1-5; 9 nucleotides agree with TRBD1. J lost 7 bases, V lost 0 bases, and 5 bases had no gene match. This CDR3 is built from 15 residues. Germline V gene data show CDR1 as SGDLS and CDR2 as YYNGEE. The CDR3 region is CASSVGGGQGQPQHF. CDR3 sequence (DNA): TGTGCCAGCAGCGTAGGCGGGGGACAGGGACAGCCCCAGCATTTT.

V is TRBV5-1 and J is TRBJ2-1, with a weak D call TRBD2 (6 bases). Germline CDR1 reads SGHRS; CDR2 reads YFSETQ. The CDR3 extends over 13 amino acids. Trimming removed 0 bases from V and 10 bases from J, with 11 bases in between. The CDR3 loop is CASSLGMEGEQFF. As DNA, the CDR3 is TGCGCCAGCAGCTTGGGTATGGAGGGGGAGCAGTTCTTC.

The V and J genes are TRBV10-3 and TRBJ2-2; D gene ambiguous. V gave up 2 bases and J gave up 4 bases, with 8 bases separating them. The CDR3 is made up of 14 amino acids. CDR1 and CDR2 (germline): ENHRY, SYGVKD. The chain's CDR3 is CAISEGRGTGELFF. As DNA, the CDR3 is TGTGCCATCAGTGAGGGGCGAGGCACCGGGGAGCTGTTTTTT.

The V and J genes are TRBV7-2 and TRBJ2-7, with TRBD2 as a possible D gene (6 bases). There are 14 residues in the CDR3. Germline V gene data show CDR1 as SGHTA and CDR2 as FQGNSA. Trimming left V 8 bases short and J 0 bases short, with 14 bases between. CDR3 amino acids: CASRSGLSSYEQYF. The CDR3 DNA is TGTGCCAGCCGAAGCGGGTTGAGCTCCTACGAGCAGTACTTC. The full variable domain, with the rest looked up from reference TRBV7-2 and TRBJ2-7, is GAGVSQSPSNKVTEKGKDVELRCDPISGHTALYWYRQSLGQGLEFLIYFQGNSAPDKSGLPSDRFSAERTGGSVSTLTIQRTQQEDSAVYLCASRSGLSSYEQYFGPGTRLTVT.

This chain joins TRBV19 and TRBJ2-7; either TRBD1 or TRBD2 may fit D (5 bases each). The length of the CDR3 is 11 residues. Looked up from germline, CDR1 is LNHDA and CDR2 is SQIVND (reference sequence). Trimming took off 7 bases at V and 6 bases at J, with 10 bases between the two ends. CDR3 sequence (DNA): TGTGCCAGTAAGAGGGGCGGCGAGCAGTACTTC. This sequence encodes CASKRGGEQYF.

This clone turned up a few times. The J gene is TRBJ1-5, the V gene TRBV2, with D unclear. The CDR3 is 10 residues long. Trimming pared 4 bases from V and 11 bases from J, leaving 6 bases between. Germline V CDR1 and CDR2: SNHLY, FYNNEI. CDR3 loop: CASSGQSQHF. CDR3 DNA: TGTGCCAGCAGTGGCCAATCCCAGCATTTT.

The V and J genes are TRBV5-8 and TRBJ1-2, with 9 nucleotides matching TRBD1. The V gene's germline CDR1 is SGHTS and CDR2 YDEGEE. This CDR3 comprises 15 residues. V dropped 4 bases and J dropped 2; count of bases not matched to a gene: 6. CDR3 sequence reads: CASSPGQGHNYGYTF. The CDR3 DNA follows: TGTGCCAGCAGCCCGGGACAGGGTCACAACTATGGCTACACCTTC.

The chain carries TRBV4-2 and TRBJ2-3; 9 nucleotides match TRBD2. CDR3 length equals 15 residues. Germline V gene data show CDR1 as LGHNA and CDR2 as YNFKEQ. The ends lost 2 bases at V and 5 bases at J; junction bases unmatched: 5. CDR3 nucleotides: TGTGCCAGCAGCCAATTCGAGCGGGGGGTAGATACGCAGTATTTT. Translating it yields CASSQFERGVDTQYF.

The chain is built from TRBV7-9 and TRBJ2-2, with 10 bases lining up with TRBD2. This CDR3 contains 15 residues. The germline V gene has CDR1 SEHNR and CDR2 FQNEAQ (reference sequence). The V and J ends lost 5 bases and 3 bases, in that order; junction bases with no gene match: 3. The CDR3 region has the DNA TGTGCCAGCAGCCGGACTAGCGGTTACACCGGGGAGCTGTTTTTT. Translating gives CASSRTSGYTGELFF.

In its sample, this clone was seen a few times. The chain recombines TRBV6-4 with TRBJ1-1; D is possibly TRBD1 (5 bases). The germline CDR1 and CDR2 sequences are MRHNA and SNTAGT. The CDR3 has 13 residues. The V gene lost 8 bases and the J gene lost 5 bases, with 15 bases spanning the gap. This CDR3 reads CASQEGFGTEAFF. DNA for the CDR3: TGTGCCAGCCAGGAGGGGTTTGGTACTGAAGCTTTCTTT.

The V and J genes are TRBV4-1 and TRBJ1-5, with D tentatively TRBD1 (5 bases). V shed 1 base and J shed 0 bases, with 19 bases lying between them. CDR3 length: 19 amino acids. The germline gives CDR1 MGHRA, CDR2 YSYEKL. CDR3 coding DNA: TGCGCCAGCAGCCAAGCGGTTTTCGACAGCTTATATAGCAATCAGCCCCAGCATTTT. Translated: CASSQAVFDSLYSNQPQHF.

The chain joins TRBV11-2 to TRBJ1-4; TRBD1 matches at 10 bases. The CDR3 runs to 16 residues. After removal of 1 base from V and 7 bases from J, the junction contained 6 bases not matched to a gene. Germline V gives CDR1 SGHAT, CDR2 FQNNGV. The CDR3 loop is CASSLGDRGLGEKLFF. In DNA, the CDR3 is TGTGCCAGCAGCTTAGGCGACAGGGGGCTCGGTGAAAAACTGTTTTTT.

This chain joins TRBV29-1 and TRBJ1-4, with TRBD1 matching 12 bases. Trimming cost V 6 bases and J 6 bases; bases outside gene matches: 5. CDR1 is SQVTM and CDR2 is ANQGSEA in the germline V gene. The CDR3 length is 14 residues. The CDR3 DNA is TGCAGCGTGGGACAGGGGGCGAACCATGAAAAACTGTTTTTT. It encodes CSVGQGANHEKLFF.

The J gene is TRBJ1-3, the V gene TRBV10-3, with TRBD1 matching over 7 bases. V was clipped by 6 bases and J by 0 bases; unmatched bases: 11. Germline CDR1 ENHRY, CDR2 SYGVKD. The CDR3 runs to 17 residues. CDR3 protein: CAIRTGQPPISGNTIYF. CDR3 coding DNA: TGTGCCATCAGGACGGGACAGCCACCGATCTCTGGAAACACCATATATTTT.

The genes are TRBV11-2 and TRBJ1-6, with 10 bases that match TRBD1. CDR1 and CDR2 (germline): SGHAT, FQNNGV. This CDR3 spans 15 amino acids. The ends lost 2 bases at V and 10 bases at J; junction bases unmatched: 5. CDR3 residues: CASSLWGTGESPLHF. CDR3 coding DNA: TGTGCCAGCAGCTTATGGGGGACAGGGGAATCACCCCTCCACTTT.

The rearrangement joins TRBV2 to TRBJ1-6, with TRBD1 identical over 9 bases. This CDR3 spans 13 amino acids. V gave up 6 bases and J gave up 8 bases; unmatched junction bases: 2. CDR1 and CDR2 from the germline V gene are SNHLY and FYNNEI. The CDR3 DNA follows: TGTGCCAGCAGGCGGGACAGGGATTCACCCCTCCACTTT. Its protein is CASRRDRDSPLHF.

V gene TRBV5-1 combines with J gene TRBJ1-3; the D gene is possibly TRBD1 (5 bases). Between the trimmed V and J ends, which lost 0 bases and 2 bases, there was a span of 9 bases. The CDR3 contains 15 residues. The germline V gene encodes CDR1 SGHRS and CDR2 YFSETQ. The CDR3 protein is CASSLVGDAGNTIYF. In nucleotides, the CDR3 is TGCGCCAGCAGCTTGGTAGGGGATGCTGGAAACACCATATATTTT.

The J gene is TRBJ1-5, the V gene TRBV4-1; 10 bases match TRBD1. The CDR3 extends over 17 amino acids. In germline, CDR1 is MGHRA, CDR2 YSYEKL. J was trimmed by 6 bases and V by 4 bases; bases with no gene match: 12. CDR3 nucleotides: TGCGCCAGCAGCCCTACTCTCCCGGGACAGGGGCCTCAGCCCCAGCATTTT. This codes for CASSPTLPGQGPQPQHF.

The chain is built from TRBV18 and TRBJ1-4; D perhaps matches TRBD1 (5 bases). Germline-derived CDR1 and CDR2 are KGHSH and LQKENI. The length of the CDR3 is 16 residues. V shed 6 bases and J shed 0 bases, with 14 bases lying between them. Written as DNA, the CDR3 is TGTGCCAGCTCTCACGGGGCTCCTGCAACTAATGAAAAACTGTTTTTT. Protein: CASSHGAPATNEKLFF.

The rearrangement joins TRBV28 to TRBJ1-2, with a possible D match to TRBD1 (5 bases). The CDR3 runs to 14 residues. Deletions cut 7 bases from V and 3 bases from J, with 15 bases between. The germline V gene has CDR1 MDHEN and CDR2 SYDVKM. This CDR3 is CASTSRVLDYGYTF. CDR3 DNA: TGTGCCAGCACCTCCAGGGTGTTGGACTATGGCTACACCTTC.

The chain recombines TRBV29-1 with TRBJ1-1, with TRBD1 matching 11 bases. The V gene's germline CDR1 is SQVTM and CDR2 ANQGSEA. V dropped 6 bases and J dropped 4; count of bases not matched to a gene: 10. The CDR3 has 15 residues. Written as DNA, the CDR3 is TGCAGCGTCTCCATCATAGGGACAGGGGGCACTGAAGCTTTCTTT. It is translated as CSVSIIGTGGTEAFF.